This T cell receptor (beta chain) was sequenced during a study of T cells in Graves' hyperthyroidism and ophthalmopathy. This clonotype was detected ten times or more. Authors of the study amplified TCR beta CDR3 regions from RNA transcripts. An initial round of RT-PCR targeting the TCR CDR3 relied on the HTBI primer set. TCRdb re-called the multiplex PCR reads through MiXCR, storing one row per CDR3 protein. In the table there are a few hundred thousand distinct CDR3 sequences, under 15% of which are singletons. Germline CDR1 reads KGHDR; CDR2 reads SFDVKD. The CDR3 has 15 amino acids. The germline V and J ends were trimmed by 6 bases and 3 bases, with 13 bases remaining between them.

The TCR sequence derives from a woman aged 30 to 39 with Graves' hyperthyroidism. This chain links TRBV24-1 with TRBJ2-2, with a possible D match to TRBD1 (6 bases). The sequenced sample was blood. CDR3 loop: CATSPLQGDTGELFF. The CDR3 nucleotides are TGTGCCACCAGTCCTTTACAGGGCGACACCGGGGAGCTGTTTTTT.